This is a list of T cell receptor beta chains from one sample in a study of relationships among human T cell subsets. TCRdb re-analysed the multiplex PCR reads in MiXCR, keeping a single row per CDR3 protein. Found here are more than 13,000 distinct CDR3 sequences, less than 65% of them singletons; the top ten hold 2% to 2.5%. Input material: Tregs sorted from blood. The receptor set was obtained from a man aged 35 to 55 in good health. Each CDR3 is given with its conserved first and last residue. D genes are given only for firm matches. For some rows the clone size is stated as once, few or many, or as a class when expanded; others skip it.

DNA: TGTGCCAGCAAATTACAGGGGAAGGGGGGCTACACCTTC
CDR3: CASKLQGKGGYTF
D: TRBD1
size: .
V: TRBV28
J: TRBJ1-2

DNA: TGTGCCAGCAGCTTATTGGAGTATAATTCACCCCTCCACTTT
CDR3: CASSLLEYNSPLHF
D: .
size: .
V: TRBV7-9
J: TRBJ1-6

DNA: TGTGCCATCAGTGTAGGTGGAGCCAAAAACATTCAGTACTTC
CDR3: CAISVGGAKNIQYF
D: .
size: .
V: TRBV10-3
J: TRBJ2-4

DNA: TGTGCCAGCACCCAGGGACGGGGCCCTCCCTACGAGCAGTACTTC
CDR3: CASTQGRGPPYEQYF
D: .
size: few
V: TRBV11-2
J: TRBJ2-7

DNA: TGTGCCAGCAGTTTGGGCAGGAATACCTACAATGAGCAGTTCTTC
CDR3: CASSLGRNTYNEQFF
D: .
size: .
V: TRBV27
J: TRBJ2-1

DNA: TGTGCCAGCAGCTTAGCGGGAACCACAGATACGCAGTATTTT
CDR3: CASSLAGTTDTQYF
D: .
size: few
V: TRBV7-3
J: TRBJ2-3

DNA: TGTGCCAGCTCACCGGGGACAGGCCAAGAAGCTTTCTTT
CDR3: CASSPGTGQEAFF
D: TRBD1
size: .
V: TRBV18
J: TRBJ1-1

DNA: TGCGCCAGCAGCGGCACCGGGACTAGCGGCTACAATGAGCAGTTCTTC
CDR3: CASSGTGTSGYNEQFF
D: TRBD2
size: .
V: TRBV5-1
J: TRBJ2-1

DNA: TGTGCCAGCACTCTAGGGGACTATAATTCACCCCTCCACTTT
CDR3: CASTLGDYNSPLHF
D: .
size: once
V: TRBV12-3/TRBV12-4
J: TRBJ1-6

DNA: TGCGTCAGCAGTGAAACTAGCGGGAGCGGGGTGCAGTTCTTC
CDR3: CVSSETSGSGVQFF
D: TRBD2
size: .
V: TRBV10-1
J: TRBJ2-1

DNA: TGTGCCAGCAGCTCAATTAAGGGAGGATACGAGCAGTACTTC
CDR3: CASSSIKGGYEQYF
D: .
size: .
V: TRBV11-2
J: TRBJ2-7

DNA: TGTGCCAGCAGTGGGTTCGGCACCTCGGGGGAGCAGTACTTC
CDR3: CASSGFGTSGEQYF
D: .
size: .
V: TRBV2
J: TRBJ2-7

DNA: TGTGCCAGCAGCGCCAGGGTCTACGAGCAGTACTTC
CDR3: CASSARVYEQYF
D: .
size: few
V: TRBV28
J: TRBJ2-7

DNA: TGCAGTGCTAGCCCGATAGCGGGGGTCCACACAGATACGCAGTATTTT
CDR3: CSASPIAGVHTDTQYF
D: TRBD2
size: .
V: TRBV20-1
J: TRBJ2-3

DNA: TGCGCCAGCAGCTTGGGGGGCCGAGGAGACGAGCAGTACTTC
CDR3: CASSLGGRGDEQYF
D: .
size: few
V: TRBV5-1
J: TRBJ2-7

DNA: TGTGCCAGCAGTTACGGGAGTGGAGCGCCCCTCCACTTT
CDR3: CASSYGSGAPLHF
D: .
size: .
V: TRBV6-6
J: TRBJ1-6

DNA: TGTGCCAGCACCTTGGGGGACAGAAAGAATAGCAATCAGCCCCAGCATTTT
CDR3: CASTLGDRKNSNQPQHF
D: TRBD1
size: .
V: TRBV12-3/TRBV12-4
J: TRBJ1-5

DNA: TGTGCCAGCTCAACAAGGGATACGCAGTATTTT
CDR3: CASSTRDTQYF
D: .
size: .
V: TRBV6-5
J: TRBJ2-3

DNA: TGTGCCAGTAGTATCTACAGGGCTGGGGCCAACGTCCTGACTTTC
CDR3: CASSIYRAGANVLTF
D: .
size: .
V: TRBV19
J: TRBJ2-6

DNA: TGTGCCAGCAGGCGACAGGGGGGCCACACAGATACGCAGTATTTT
CDR3: CASRRQGGHTDTQYF
D: TRBD1
size: .
V: TRBV27
J: TRBJ2-3

DNA: TGTGCCAGCAGCTCCGACAGGACCACAGATACGCAGTATTTT
CDR3: CASSSDRTTDTQYF
D: .
size: .
V: TRBV2
J: TRBJ2-3

DNA: TGTGCCAGCAGTGCTAGCGGGTCCCGGGAGGTAGAGCAGTACTTC
CDR3: CASSASGSREVEQYF
D: TRBD2
size: .
V: TRBV25-1
J: TRBJ2-7

DNA: TGCGCCAGCAGTGCCGGTAACAATTCACCCCTCCACTTT
CDR3: CASSAGNNSPLHF
D: .
size: .
V: TRBV10-2
J: TRBJ1-6

DNA: TGCGCCAGCAGCTTGGGGGGATTCTCTGGTACGCAGTATTTT
CDR3: CASSLGGFSGTQYF
D: .
size: .
V: TRBV5-4
J: TRBJ2-3

DNA: TGTGCCAGCAGGGACGCGGGTTCACCCCTCCACTTT
CDR3: CASRDAGSPLHF
D: .
size: .
V: TRBV27
J: TRBJ1-6

DNA: TGTGCCAGCGGCATTATCTTCTCCTACGAGCAGTACTTC
CDR3: CASGIIFSYEQYF
D: .
size: .
V: TRBV6-2/TRBV6-3
J: TRBJ2-7

DNA: TGTGCCAGCAGCTTAGATGGGGGTGACTACGAGCAGTACTTC
CDR3: CASSLDGGDYEQYF
D: .
size: .
V: TRBV7-3
J: TRBJ2-7

DNA: TGTGCCAGCAGCTTGGGGACAGGAGCAGATACGCAGTATTTT
CDR3: CASSLGTGADTQYF
D: TRBD1
size: .
V: TRBV11-2
J: TRBJ2-3

DNA: TGTGCCAGCAGCCCCGACAGCGGCGGCGAGACCCAGTACTTC
CDR3: CASSPDSGGETQYF
D: .
size: .
V: TRBV5-4
J: TRBJ2-5

DNA: TGTGCCAGCAGTCTCGGGGGTGAAGCTTTCTTT
CDR3: CASSLGGEAFF
D: .
size: .
V: TRBV2
J: TRBJ1-1

DNA: TGTGCCTGGAACAGGGCCTACGAGCAGTACTTC
CDR3: CAWNRAYEQYF
D: .
size: .
V: TRBV30
J: TRBJ2-7

DNA: TGTGCCATCAGTGTTAGGACAGAAGAGACCCAGTACTTC
CDR3: CAISVRTEETQYF
D: .
size: few
V: TRBV10-3
J: TRBJ2-5

DNA: TGTGCCAGCAGGACGGTCCGACTAGCAGACAATGAGCAGTTCTTC
CDR3: CASRTVRLADNEQFF
D: TRBD2
size: once
V: TRBV7-9
J: TRBJ2-1

DNA: TGTGCCACCAGTGGGGATCGGACTAGTGGCTACACCTTC
CDR3: CATSGDRTSGYTF
D: .
size: .
V: TRBV24-1
J: TRBJ1-2

DNA: TGTGCCACCAGTGATACCTGGACATTGGTATCCTACGAGCAGTACTTC
CDR3: CATSDTWTLVSYEQYF
D: .
size: .
V: TRBV24-1
J: TRBJ2-7

DNA: TGCAGTGCTAGCGACAGGACAGGAGCTTTCTTT
CDR3: CSASDRTGAFF
D: TRBD1
size: .
V: TRBV20-1
J: TRBJ1-1

DNA: TGTGCCTGGAGAAAAAAGCGGCTATCCACCTACGAGCAGTACTTC
CDR3: CAWRKKRLSTYEQYF
D: .
size: .
V: TRBV30
J: TRBJ2-7

DNA: TGTGCCATCAGTGAGATTCGACTAGCGCTTTACAATGAGCAGTTCTTC
CDR3: CAISEIRLALYNEQFF
D: TRBD2
size: medium-sized
V: TRBV10-3
J: TRBJ2-1

DNA: TGCAGTACCGCGGACAGTGGTGAGGATACGCAGTATTTT
CDR3: CSTADSGEDTQYF
D: .
size: .
V: TRBV20-1
J: TRBJ2-3

DNA: TGTGCCAGCAGCCAGTGGAGGGGAAATGAGCAGTTCTTC
CDR3: CASSQWRGNEQFF
D: .
size: .
V: TRBV14
J: TRBJ2-1

DNA: TGTGCCAGTAGTATTCGTCAGGGGCCAGTGCAGTTCTTC
CDR3: CASSIRQGPVQFF
D: .
size: .
V: TRBV19
J: TRBJ2-1

DNA: TGTGCCAGCAGTTACGACTACTCGCATAAGGGGATGAGGGTGAATGAGCAGTTCTTC
CDR3: CASSYDYSHKGMRVNEQFF
D: .
size: .
V: TRBV6-5
J: TRBJ2-1

DNA: TGTGCCAGCAGCCGGCCGGGACTAGCGGGGGTCGGGAATGAGCAGTTCTTC
CDR3: CASSRPGLAGVGNEQFF
D: TRBD2
size: .
V: TRBV14
J: TRBJ2-1

DNA: TGTGCCTGGAGTGTACAAACGGGGGATGGCTACACCTTC
CDR3: CAWSVQTGDGYTF
D: .
size: medium-sized
V: TRBV30
J: TRBJ1-2

DNA: TGTGCCAGCAGCTTAGTGGCGGGAGGCTACAATGAGCAGTTCTTC
CDR3: CASSLVAGGYNEQFF
D: TRBD2
size: few
V: TRBV11-2
J: TRBJ2-1

DNA: TGCGCCAGCAGTGAGTGGGAGCGGGAGGCCTCCTACGAGCAGTACTTC
CDR3: CASSEWEREASYEQYF
D: TRBD2
size: .
V: TRBV10-1
J: TRBJ2-7

DNA: TGTGCCAGCCCCGGACAGAAGTACACCGGGGAGCTGTTTTTT
CDR3: CASPGQKYTGELFF
D: .
size: .
V: TRBV7-9
J: TRBJ2-2

DNA: TGTGCCAGCAGCCTACAGGGACAGCCGCATAATTCACCCCTCCACTTT
CDR3: CASSLQGQPHNSPLHF
D: TRBD1
size: .
V: TRBV6-5
J: TRBJ1-6

DNA: TGTGCCAGCAGTGAACAAGAGACCCAGTACTTC
CDR3: CASSEQETQYF
D: .
size: few
V: TRBV2
J: TRBJ2-5

DNA: TGCAGTGCTAGAGATCCCGGGGCCGGCACAGATACGCAGTATTTT
CDR3: CSARDPGAGTDTQYF
D: .
size: .
V: TRBV20-1
J: TRBJ2-3

DNA: TGTGCCAGCAGACGGGACAGGGGGCCCTTAAAAGAGACCCAGTACTTC
CDR3: CASRRDRGPLKETQYF
D: TRBD1
size: .
V: TRBV6-1
J: TRBJ2-5

DNA: TGTGCCAGCAGCGTAGCTGGGGTAGCGGGAGTGGGGAGCACAGATACGCAGTATTTT
CDR3: CASSVAGVAGVGSTDTQYF
D: TRBD2
size: .
V: TRBV9
J: TRBJ2-3

DNA: TGTGCCAGCAGTATGTCCCGGGGCCCGGATACGCAGTATTTT
CDR3: CASSMSRGPDTQYF
D: .
size: few
V: TRBV27
J: TRBJ2-3

DNA: TGTGCCAGCAGCGCCGGGACCGTCTCTTTCTACGAGCAGTACTTC
CDR3: CASSAGTVSFYEQYF
D: .
size: .
V: TRBV6-1
J: TRBJ2-7

DNA: TGTGCCAGCAGTTATGGGGGGATTAACTATGGCTACACCTTC
CDR3: CASSYGGINYGYTF
D: .
size: once
V: TRBV6-6
J: TRBJ1-2